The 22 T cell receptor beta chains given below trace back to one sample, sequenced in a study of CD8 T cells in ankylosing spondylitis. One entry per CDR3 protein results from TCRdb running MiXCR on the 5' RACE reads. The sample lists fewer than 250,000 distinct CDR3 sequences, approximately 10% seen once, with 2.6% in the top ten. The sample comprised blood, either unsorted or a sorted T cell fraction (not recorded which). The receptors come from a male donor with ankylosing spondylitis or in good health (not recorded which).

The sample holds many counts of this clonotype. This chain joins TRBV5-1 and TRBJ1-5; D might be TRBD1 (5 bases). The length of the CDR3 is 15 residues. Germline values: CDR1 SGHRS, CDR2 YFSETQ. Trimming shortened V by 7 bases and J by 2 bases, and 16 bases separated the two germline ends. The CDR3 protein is CASPGGERGNQPQHF. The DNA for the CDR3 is TGCGCCAGCCCCGGGGGGGAAAGGGGCAATCAGCCCCAGCATTTT. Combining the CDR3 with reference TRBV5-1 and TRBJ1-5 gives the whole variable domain KAGVTQTPRYLIKTRGQQVTLSCSPISGHRSVSWYQQTPGQGLQFLFEYFSETQRNKGNFPGRFSGRQFSNSRSEMNVSTLELGDSALYLCASPGGERGNQPQHFGDGTRLSIL.

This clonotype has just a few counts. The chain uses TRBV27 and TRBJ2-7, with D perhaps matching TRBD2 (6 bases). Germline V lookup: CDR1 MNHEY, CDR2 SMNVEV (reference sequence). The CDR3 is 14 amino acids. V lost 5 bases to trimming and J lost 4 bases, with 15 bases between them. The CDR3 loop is CASSLGRGRYEQYF. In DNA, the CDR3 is TGTGCCAGCAGTCTGGGCCGAGGGAGGTACGAGCAGTACTTC.

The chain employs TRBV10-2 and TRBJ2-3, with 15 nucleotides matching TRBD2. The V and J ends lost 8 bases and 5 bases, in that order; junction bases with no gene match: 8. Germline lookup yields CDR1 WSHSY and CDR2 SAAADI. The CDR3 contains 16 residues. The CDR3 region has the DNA TGCGCCAGCGGTCAGGGACTAGCGGGAGGTTTAGATACGCAGTATTTT. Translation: CASGQGLAGGLDTQYF.

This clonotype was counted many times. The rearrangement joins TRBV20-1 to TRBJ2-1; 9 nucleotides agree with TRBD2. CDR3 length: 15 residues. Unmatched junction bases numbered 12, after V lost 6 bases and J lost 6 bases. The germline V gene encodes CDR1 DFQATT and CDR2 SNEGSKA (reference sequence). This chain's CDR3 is CSAFDVAGVGNEQFF. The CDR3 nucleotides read TGCAGTGCCTTCGACGTAGCGGGAGTTGGCAATGAGCAGTTCTTC.

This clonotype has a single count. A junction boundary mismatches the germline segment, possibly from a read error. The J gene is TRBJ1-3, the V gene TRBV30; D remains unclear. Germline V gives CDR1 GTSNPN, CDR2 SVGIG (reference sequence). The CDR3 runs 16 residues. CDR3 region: CAWSVLWGTSGSTIYF. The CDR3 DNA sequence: TGCGCCTGGAGTGTACTCTGGGGAACCTCTGGAAGCACCATATATTTT.

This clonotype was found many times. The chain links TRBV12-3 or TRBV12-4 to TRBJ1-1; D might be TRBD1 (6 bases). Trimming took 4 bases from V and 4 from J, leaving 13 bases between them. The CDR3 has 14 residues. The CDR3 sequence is CASSSQGQFTEAFF. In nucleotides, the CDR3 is TGTGCCAGCAGTTCTCAGGGGCAATTCACTGAAGCTTTCTTT.

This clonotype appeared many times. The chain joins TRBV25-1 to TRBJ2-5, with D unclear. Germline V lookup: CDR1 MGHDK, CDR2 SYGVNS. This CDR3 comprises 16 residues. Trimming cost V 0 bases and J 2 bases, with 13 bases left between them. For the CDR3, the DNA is TGTGCCAGCAGTGAATATATAAGTGGGCCACAAGAGACCCAGTACTTC. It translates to CASSEYISGPQETQYF.

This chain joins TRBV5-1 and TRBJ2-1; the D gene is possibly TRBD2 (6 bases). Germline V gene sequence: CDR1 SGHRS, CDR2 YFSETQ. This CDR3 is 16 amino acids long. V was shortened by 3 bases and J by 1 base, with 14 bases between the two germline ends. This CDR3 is CASSSSGTGSYNEQFF. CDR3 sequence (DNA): TGCGCCAGCAGCTCCTCCGGGACTGGGTCCTACAATGAGCAGTTCTTC.

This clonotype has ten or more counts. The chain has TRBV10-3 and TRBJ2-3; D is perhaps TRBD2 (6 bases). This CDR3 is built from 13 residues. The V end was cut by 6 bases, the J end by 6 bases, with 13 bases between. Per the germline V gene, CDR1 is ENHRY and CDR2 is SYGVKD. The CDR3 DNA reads TGTGCCATCAGATTAGGAGGGTCGGATACGCAGTATTTT. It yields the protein CAIRLGGSDTQYF.

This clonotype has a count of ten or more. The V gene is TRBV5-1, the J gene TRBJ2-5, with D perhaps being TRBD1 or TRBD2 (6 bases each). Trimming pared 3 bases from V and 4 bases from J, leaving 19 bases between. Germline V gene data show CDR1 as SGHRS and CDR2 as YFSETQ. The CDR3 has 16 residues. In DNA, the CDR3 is TGCGCCAGCAGCTACGGACAGTGGGAGGTAACAGAGACCCAGTACTTC. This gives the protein CASSYGQWEVTETQYF. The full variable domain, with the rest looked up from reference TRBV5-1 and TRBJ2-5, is KAGVTQTPRYLIKTRGQQVTLSCSPISGHRSVSWYQQTPGQGLQFLFEYFSETQRNKGNFPGRFSGRQFSNSRSEMNVSTLELGDSALYLCASSYGQWEVTETQYFGPGTRLLVL.

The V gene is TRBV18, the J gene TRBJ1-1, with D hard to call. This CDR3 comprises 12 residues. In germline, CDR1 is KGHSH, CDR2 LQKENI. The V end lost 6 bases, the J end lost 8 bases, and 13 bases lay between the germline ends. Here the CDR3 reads CASSPGVGEAFF. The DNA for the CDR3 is TGTGCCAGCTCGCCCGGGGTCGGGGAAGCTTTCTTT.

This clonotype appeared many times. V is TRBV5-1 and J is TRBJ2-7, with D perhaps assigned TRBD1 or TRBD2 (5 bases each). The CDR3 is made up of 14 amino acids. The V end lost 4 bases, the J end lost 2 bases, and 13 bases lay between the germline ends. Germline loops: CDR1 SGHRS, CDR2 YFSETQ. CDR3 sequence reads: CASSRDAATYEQYF. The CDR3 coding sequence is TGCGCCAGCAGCCGGGACGCTGCCACCTACGAGCAGTACTTC.

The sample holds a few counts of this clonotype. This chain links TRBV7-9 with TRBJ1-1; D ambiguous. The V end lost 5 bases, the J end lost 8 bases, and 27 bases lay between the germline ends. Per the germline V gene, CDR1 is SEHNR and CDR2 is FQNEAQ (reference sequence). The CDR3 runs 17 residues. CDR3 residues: CASSRGSLARPRPEAFF. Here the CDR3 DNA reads TGTGCCAGCAGCCGAGGGAGTCTCGCCAGGCCCCGCCCGGAAGCTTTCTTT.

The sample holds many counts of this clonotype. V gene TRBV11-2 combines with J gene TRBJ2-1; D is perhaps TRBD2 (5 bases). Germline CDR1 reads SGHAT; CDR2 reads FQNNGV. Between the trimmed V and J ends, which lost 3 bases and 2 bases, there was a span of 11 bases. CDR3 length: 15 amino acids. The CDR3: CASSLREYPYNEQFF. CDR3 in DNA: TGTGCCAGCAGCTTGAGGGAGTACCCCTACAATGAGCAGTTCTTC.

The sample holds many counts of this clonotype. Here the CDR3 DNA reads TGTGCCAGCAGCGTAGATTTTGGGGGAGCCTACAATGAGCAGTTCTTC. Encoded protein: CASSVDFGGAYNEQFF. The chain recombines TRBV9 with TRBJ2-1; D assignment may be TRBD1 or TRBD2 (5 bases each). The CDR3 sequence is 16 residues long. Germline V gene data show CDR1 as SGDLS and CDR2 as YYNGEE. V lost 0 bases and J lost 2, with 12 bases in between.

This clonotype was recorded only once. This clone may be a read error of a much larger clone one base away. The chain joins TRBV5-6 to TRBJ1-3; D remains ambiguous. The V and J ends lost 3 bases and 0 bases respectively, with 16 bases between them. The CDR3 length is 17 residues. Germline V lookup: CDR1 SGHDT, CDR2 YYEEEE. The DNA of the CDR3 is TGTGCCAGCAGCTCACCAGGCGAGCTCACCTCTGGAAACACCATATATTTT. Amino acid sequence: CASSSPGELTSGNTIYF. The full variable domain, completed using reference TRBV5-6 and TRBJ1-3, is DAGVTQSPTHLIKTRGQQVTLRCSPKSGHDTVSWYQQALGQGPQFIFQYYEEEERQRGNFPDRFSGHQFPNYSSELNVNALLLGDSALYLCASSSPGELTSGNTIYFGEGSWLTVV.

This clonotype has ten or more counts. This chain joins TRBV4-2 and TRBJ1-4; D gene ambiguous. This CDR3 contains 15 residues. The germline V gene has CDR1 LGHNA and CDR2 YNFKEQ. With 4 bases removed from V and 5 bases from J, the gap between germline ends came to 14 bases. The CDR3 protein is CASSPGGIQNEKLFF. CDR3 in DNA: TGTGCCAGCAGCCCTGGAGGAATTCAGAATGAAAAACTGTTTTTT.

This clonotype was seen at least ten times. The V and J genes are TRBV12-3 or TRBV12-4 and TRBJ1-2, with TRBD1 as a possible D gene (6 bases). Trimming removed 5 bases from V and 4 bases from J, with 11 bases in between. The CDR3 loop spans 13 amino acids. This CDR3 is CASSQGQTYGYTF. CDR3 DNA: TGTGCCAGCAGTCAAGGACAGACCTATGGCTACACCTTC.

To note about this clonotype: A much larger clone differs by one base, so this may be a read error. CDR3 region: CSVEEAATDTQYF. The CDR3 DNA sequence: TGCAGCGTTGAAGAGGCAGCCACAGATACGCAGTATTTT. The chain is built from TRBV29-1 and TRBJ2-3; D is ambiguous. Germline CDR1 is SQVTM and CDR2 is ANQGSEA. This CDR3 is built from 13 residues. V lost 0 bases and J 2 bases, leaving 6 bases between the germline ends.

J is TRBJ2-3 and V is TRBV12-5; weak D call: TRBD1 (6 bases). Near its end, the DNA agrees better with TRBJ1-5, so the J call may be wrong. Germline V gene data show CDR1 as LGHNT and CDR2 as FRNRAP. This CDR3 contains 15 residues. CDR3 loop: CASGPAQGYTDTQHF. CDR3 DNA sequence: TGTGCTAGTGGTCCGGCACAGGGTTACACAGATACGCAGCATTTT.

The DNA of the CDR3 is TGTGCCTGGAGCCTGGGGGAAGGGGCCAAAAACATTCAGTACTTC. Translation: CAWSLGEGAKNIQYF. The chain uses TRBV30 and TRBJ2-4; D possibly matches TRBD1 or TRBD2 (5 bases each). This CDR3 spans 15 amino acids. The ends were cut back, 3 bases at V and 1 base at J, with 13 bases in the middle. Germline assignment: CDR1 GTSNPN and CDR2 SVGIG (reference sequence).

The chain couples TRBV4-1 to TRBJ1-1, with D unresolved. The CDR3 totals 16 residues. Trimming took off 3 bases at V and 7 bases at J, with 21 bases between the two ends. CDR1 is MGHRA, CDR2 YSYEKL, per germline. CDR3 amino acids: CASSQGGQRLSYEAFF. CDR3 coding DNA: TGCGCCAGCAGCCAGGGAGGTCAGCGATTGTCCTATGAAGCTTTCTTT.